This is a list of T cell receptor beta chains from one sample in a study of T-cell reconstitution after alpha-beta-depleted transplantation in children. TCRdb processed the PCR reads anew with MiXCR; each CDR3 protein has one entry. The data hold about 110,000 distinct CDR3 sequences, with around 10% observed a single time. This specimen was PBMCs from the stem cell graft donor, taken from the stem cell graft. These receptors came from a human donor who donated a stem cell graft to a child with acute lymphoblastic leukemia. CDR3s include the opening cysteine and the closing phenylalanine or tryptophan. A D gene is named only where the DNA matches it firmly. Not every row has a clone size; where given, it reads once, few, many or a size class.

abundance: few
d_gene: TRBD2
v_gene: TRBV5-1
j_gene: TRBJ2-1
CDR3nt: TGCGCCAGCAGCTCCCCTACGGGACGGGGGGGGCCCTACAATGAGCAGTTCTTC
CDR3aa: CASSSPTGRGGPYNEQFF

abundance: many
d_gene: -
v_gene: TRBV12-3/TRBV12-4
j_gene: TRBJ2-7
CDR3nt: TGTGCCAGCAGTTCGGGACTCAGGAGCTCCTACGAGCAGTACTTC
CDR3aa: CASSSGLRSSYEQYF

abundance: many
d_gene: TRBD2
v_gene: TRBV27
j_gene: TRBJ2-3
CDR3nt: TGTGCCAGCAGTACCGGGTGGGGGGGTCCGGATACGCAGTATTTT
CDR3aa: CASSTGWGGPDTQYF

abundance: many
d_gene: -
v_gene: TRBV12-3/TRBV12-4
j_gene: TRBJ1-1
CDR3nt: TGTGCCAGCAGTTTAGGGCAGGGGAACACTGAAGCTTTCTTT
CDR3aa: CASSLGQGNTEAFF

abundance: many
d_gene: -
v_gene: TRBV2
j_gene: TRBJ1-5
CDR3nt: TGTGCCAGCAGTGATGAGACGGTGGCGGACCAGCCCCAGCATTTT
CDR3aa: CASSDETVADQPQHF

abundance: many
d_gene: TRBD1
v_gene: TRBV12-3/TRBV12-4
j_gene: TRBJ2-2
CDR3nt: TGTGCCAGCAGCCAACGCTGGATTCGGACAGGGCCCACCGGGGAGCTGTTTTTT
CDR3aa: CASSQRWIRTGPTGELFF

abundance: -
d_gene: -
v_gene: TRBV4-3
j_gene: TRBJ1-1
CDR3nt: TGCGCCAGCAGCCAATCTGGGACGAACACTGAAGCTTTCTTT
CDR3aa: CASSQSGTNTEAFF

abundance: many
d_gene: -
v_gene: TRBV5-1
j_gene: TRBJ2-2
CDR3nt: TGCGCCAGCAGCTTGGCCACCGCGGGGAACACCGGGGAGCTGTTTTTT
CDR3aa: CASSLATAGNTGELFF

abundance: -
d_gene: -
v_gene: TRBV19
j_gene: TRBJ2-2
CDR3nt: TGTGCCAGTATATCCGCTATGAACACCGGGGAGCTGTTTTTT
CDR3aa: CASISAMNTGELFF

abundance: many
d_gene: -
v_gene: TRBV6-1
j_gene: TRBJ2-7
CDR3nt: TGTGCCAGCACACCCCGCTGGGCAGGGTCCTACGAGCAGTACTTC
CDR3aa: CASTPRWAGSYEQYF

abundance: many
d_gene: -
v_gene: TRBV5-6
j_gene: TRBJ2-7
CDR3nt: TGTGCCAGCAGCTTGAAGACAGGAGGGAGGAGCTCCTACGAGCAGTACTTC
CDR3aa: CASSLKTGGRSSYEQYF

abundance: many
d_gene: TRBD2
v_gene: TRBV5-1
j_gene: TRBJ2-1
CDR3nt: TGCGCCAGCAGCCACCGACTAGCGGGAAACTCCTACAATGAGCAGTTCTTC
CDR3aa: CASSHRLAGNSYNEQFF

abundance: many
d_gene: -
v_gene: TRBV6-5
j_gene: TRBJ2-1
CDR3nt: TGTGCCAGCAGTTTCCGGGGGTTTAGCGTTGAAGGGCAGTTCTTC
CDR3aa: CASSFRGFSVEGQFF

abundance: many
d_gene: TRBD1
v_gene: TRBV7-3
j_gene: TRBJ2-2
CDR3nt: TGTGCCAGCAGCCGACAGGGGGAGACCGGGGAGCTGTTTTTT
CDR3aa: CASSRQGETGELFF

abundance: many
d_gene: -
v_gene: TRBV19
j_gene: TRBJ2-2
CDR3nt: TGTGCCAGTAATGTGGGGCTCTATGGCACCGGGGAGCTGTTTTTT
CDR3aa: CASNVGLYGTGELFF

abundance: many
d_gene: -
v_gene: TRBV6-2/TRBV6-3
j_gene: TRBJ2-7
CDR3nt: TGTGCCAGCAGTTACGTCCCCCGGGAGCAGTACTTC
CDR3aa: CASSYVPREQYF

abundance: many
d_gene: -
v_gene: TRBV5-1
j_gene: TRBJ2-7
CDR3nt: TGCGCCAGCAGTTCCACTGTGAGCGAGCAGTACTTC
CDR3aa: CASSSTVSEQYF

abundance: many
d_gene: -
v_gene: TRBV9
j_gene: TRBJ1-1
CDR3nt: TGTGCCAGCAGCGCCTCGAACACTGAAGCTTTCTTT
CDR3aa: CASSASNTEAFF

abundance: many
d_gene: -
v_gene: TRBV7-2
j_gene: TRBJ1-6
CDR3nt: TGTGCCAGCAGCCCCAGGGTCTTTAATTCACCCCTCCACTTT
CDR3aa: CASSPRVFNSPLHF

abundance: many
d_gene: -
v_gene: TRBV4-1
j_gene: TRBJ2-5
CDR3nt: TGCGCCAGCAGCCGACTAGGATCAGAGACCCAGTACTTC
CDR3aa: CASSRLGSETQYF

abundance: many
d_gene: -
v_gene: TRBV18
j_gene: TRBJ2-1
CDR3nt: TGTGCCAGCTCACCATTCCAGGACAGAGACAATGAGCAGTTCTTC
CDR3aa: CASSPFQDRDNEQFF

abundance: many
d_gene: -
v_gene: TRBV5-1
j_gene: TRBJ2-1
CDR3nt: TGCGCCAGCAGCTTGCAACAGGGAAAAGGCAATGAGCAGTTCTTC
CDR3aa: CASSLQQGKGNEQFF

abundance: many
d_gene: TRBD1
v_gene: TRBV28
j_gene: TRBJ2-7
CDR3nt: TGTGCCGTGCACCCCGGGACAGGTGTTCTCCACGAGCAGTACTTC
CDR3aa: CAVHPGTGVLHEQYF

abundance: many
d_gene: -
v_gene: TRBV20-1
j_gene: TRBJ2-7
CDR3nt: TGCAGTGCTAGTTTCGCCGGAGGGTCCTCATCCTACGAGCAGTACTTC
CDR3aa: CSASFAGGSSSYEQYF

abundance: many
d_gene: -
v_gene: TRBV19
j_gene: TRBJ2-7
CDR3nt: TGTGCCAGTAGTATCCGGGAGAACTACGAGCAGTACTTC
CDR3aa: CASSIRENYEQYF

abundance: many
d_gene: -
v_gene: TRBV27
j_gene: TRBJ1-1
CDR3nt: TGTGCCAGCAGTTTATCTATGGCGAACACTGAAGCTTTCTTT
CDR3aa: CASSLSMANTEAFF

abundance: many
d_gene: TRBD1
v_gene: TRBV20-1
j_gene: TRBJ1-3
CDR3nt: TGCAGTGCTAGAACGGACAGGCTCCGGGTCGGAAACACCATATATTTT
CDR3aa: CSARTDRLRVGNTIYF

abundance: many
d_gene: -
v_gene: TRBV3-1
j_gene: TRBJ2-2
CDR3nt: TGTGCCAGCAGCCAAAGGCGCACCGGGGAGCTGTTTTTT
CDR3aa: CASSQRRTGELFF

abundance: many
d_gene: -
v_gene: TRBV14
j_gene: TRBJ1-6
CDR3nt: TGTGCCAGCAGCCAAGGCCCCAGAAATTCACCCCTCCACTTT
CDR3aa: CASSQGPRNSPLHF

abundance: many
d_gene: -
v_gene: TRBV20-1
j_gene: TRBJ2-2
CDR3nt: TGCAGTGGGGTGGACTCCTCGGTTACCGGGGAGCTGTTTTTT
CDR3aa: CSGVDSSVTGELFF

abundance: many
d_gene: -
v_gene: TRBV6-5
j_gene: TRBJ2-2
CDR3nt: TGTGCCAGCATTCAACAGGGTTTTGCCGGGGAGCTGTTTTTT
CDR3aa: CASIQQGFAGELFF

abundance: few
d_gene: TRBD1
v_gene: TRBV20-1
j_gene: TRBJ2-7
CDR3nt: TGCAGTGCTAGCCTACCGGGACAGATCTACGAGCAGTACTTC
CDR3aa: CSASLPGQIYEQYF

abundance: few
d_gene: TRBD1
v_gene: TRBV7-1
j_gene: TRBJ2-1
CDR3nt: TGTGCCAGCAGCTCCGCGCTCCCATTGGACAGGTCCTACAATGAGCAGTTCTTC
CDR3aa: CASSSALPLDRSYNEQFF

abundance: many
d_gene: TRBD2
v_gene: TRBV7-3
j_gene: TRBJ2-1
CDR3nt: TGTGCCAGCAGCTTAAGACGGACTAGCGGGAAGCAGTTCTTC
CDR3aa: CASSLRRTSGKQFF

abundance: -
d_gene: TRBD1
v_gene: TRBV20-1
j_gene: TRBJ1-5
CDR3nt: TGCAGTGCCCCGACAGGGGGGGATCAGCCCCAGCATTTT
CDR3aa: CSAPTGGDQPQHF

abundance: many
d_gene: -
v_gene: TRBV20-1
j_gene: TRBJ2-7
CDR3nt: TGCAGTGCTAGATCGTCGACAGGCTCCTACGAGCAGTACTTC
CDR3aa: CSARSSTGSYEQYF

abundance: many
d_gene: TRBD1
v_gene: TRBV5-1
j_gene: TRBJ2-3
CDR3nt: TGCGCCAGCAGCTCCCGGGACAGGTTCACAGATACGCAGTATTTT
CDR3aa: CASSSRDRFTDTQYF

abundance: -
d_gene: -
v_gene: TRBV5-1
j_gene: TRBJ2-3
CDR3nt: TGCGCCAGCAGCTTGGTGATGGGGGCTCGGCCCTCAGGCATAGATACGCAGTATTTT
CDR3aa: CASSLVMGARPSGIDTQYF

abundance: many
d_gene: -
v_gene: TRBV5-1
j_gene: TRBJ1-1
CDR3nt: TGCGCCAGCAGCTCGAAGACAGACACTGAAGCTTTCTTT
CDR3aa: CASSSKTDTEAFF

abundance: many
d_gene: -
v_gene: TRBV25-1
j_gene: TRBJ2-7
CDR3nt: TGTGCCAGCAGTGAATCCCATTACGAGCAGTACTTC
CDR3aa: CASSESHYEQYF

abundance: many
d_gene: -
v_gene: TRBV30
j_gene: TRBJ2-4
CDR3nt: TGTGCCTGGAGTGTTGGTTTAGCCAAAAACATTCAGTACTTC
CDR3aa: CAWSVGLAKNIQYF

abundance: many
d_gene: -
v_gene: TRBV2
j_gene: TRBJ1-6
CDR3nt: TGTGCCAGCAGACTTTGGACCCTCCACTTT
CDR3aa: CASRLWTLHF

abundance: many
d_gene: -
v_gene: TRBV24-1
j_gene: TRBJ2-2
CDR3nt: TGTGCCACCAGTGATCTCGGTGTAGGGGAGGACACCGGGGAGCTGTTTTTT
CDR3aa: CATSDLGVGEDTGELFF

abundance: many
d_gene: TRBD2
v_gene: TRBV20-1
j_gene: TRBJ2-1
CDR3nt: TGCAGTGCTAGAGTTGCCACTAGCGGGAGGTACAATGAGCAGTTCTTC
CDR3aa: CSARVATSGRYNEQFF

abundance: many
d_gene: -
v_gene: TRBV25-1
j_gene: TRBJ2-2
CDR3nt: TGTGCCAGCAGTGAATTGAGGGGAAACACCGGGGAGCTGTTTTTT
CDR3aa: CASSELRGNTGELFF

abundance: many
d_gene: -
v_gene: TRBV5-1
j_gene: TRBJ2-1
CDR3nt: TGCGCCAGCAGCTTGGGTCAGTTTGGGAATGAGCAGTTCTTC
CDR3aa: CASSLGQFGNEQFF

abundance: many
d_gene: TRBD1
v_gene: TRBV9
j_gene: TRBJ1-5
CDR3nt: TGTGCCAGCAGCGTCGACAGGGGCCCCAATCAGCCCCAGCATTTT
CDR3aa: CASSVDRGPNQPQHF

abundance: many
d_gene: TRBD2
v_gene: TRBV7-2
j_gene: TRBJ2-1
CDR3nt: TGTGCCAGCAGCCCCTGGAGAGCGGGGTCCTACAATGAGCAGTTCTTC
CDR3aa: CASSPWRAGSYNEQFF

abundance: -
d_gene: -
v_gene: TRBV7-6
j_gene: TRBJ1-1
CDR3nt: TGTGCCAGCAGCTTAAGAGGTCTCGAGAACACTGAAGCTTTCTTT
CDR3aa: CASSLRGLENTEAFF

abundance: -
d_gene: TRBD1
v_gene: TRBV27
j_gene: TRBJ2-7
CDR3nt: TGTGCCAGCAGTCCCCACAGGGGCCACGAGCAGTACTTC
CDR3aa: CASSPHRGHEQYF

abundance: many
d_gene: -
v_gene: TRBV18
j_gene: TRBJ2-7
CDR3nt: TGTGCCAGCTCACCACAAGGGAACTCCTACGAGCAGTACTTC
CDR3aa: CASSPQGNSYEQYF

abundance: many
d_gene: -
v_gene: TRBV12-3/TRBV12-4
j_gene: TRBJ1-4
CDR3nt: TGTGCCAGTACTGACAGGACCTCCAATGAAAAACTGTTTTTT
CDR3aa: CASTDRTSNEKLFF

abundance: many
d_gene: -
v_gene: TRBV6-5
j_gene: TRBJ2-5
CDR3nt: TGTGCCACCTTCGGACAGTCACAAGAGACCCAGTACTTC
CDR3aa: CATFGQSQETQYF

abundance: many
d_gene: TRBD2
v_gene: TRBV5-1
j_gene: TRBJ2-1
CDR3nt: TGCGCCAGCAGCTTGGTGCTAGCGGACTACAATGAGCAGTTCTTC
CDR3aa: CASSLVLADYNEQFF

abundance: many
d_gene: TRBD1
v_gene: TRBV12-3/TRBV12-4
j_gene: TRBJ2-3
CDR3nt: TGTGCCAGCTTTTTAGGGGGCGGTTTTGATACGCAGTATTTT
CDR3aa: CASFLGGGFDTQYF

abundance: many
d_gene: TRBD1
v_gene: TRBV4-2
j_gene: TRBJ2-6
CDR3nt: TGTGCCAGCAGCCAAGCAACGACAGGGTCTGGGGCCAACGTCCTGACTTTC
CDR3aa: CASSQATTGSGANVLTF

abundance: many
d_gene: TRBD1
v_gene: TRBV15
j_gene: TRBJ1-2
CDR3nt: TGTGCCACCAGCAGAGCGACAGGGGGCATACATGGCTACACCTTC
CDR3aa: CATSRATGGIHGYTF